This T cell receptor (beta chain) appears in the sequencing data of a study of regulatory T cells in long-lasting Graves disease. Study results and caveats: Persistent disease showed a preference for TRBV28, TRBJ1-2 and TRBJ2-5.

This CDR3 has 15 amino acids. The ends lost 7 bases at V and 2 bases at J; junction bases unmatched: 9. Germline V lookup: CDR1 MDHEN, CDR2 SYDVKM. Concerning this clonotype itself: Its antigen is currently unknown.

CDR3-region Arm-PCR and iRepertoire HTBI primers produced the TCR beta libraries. TCRdb re-derived calls from the multiplex PCR reads in MiXCR, one entry per CDR3 protein. Found here are some 330,000 distinct CDR3 sequences, 12% of them singletons; the top ten hold 15% to 20%. As to time point: newly diagnosed GD, antithyroid drugs for less than 3 months. From RNA extracted from PBMCs, the TCR library was made. These same data were also listed under a study on T cells in Graves' hyperthyroidism and ophthalmopathy. That study reports: Patients aged 18 to 65 had newly diagnosed hyperthyroidism of under 2 months' duration.

V gene TRBV28 combines with J gene TRBJ2-3; TRBD2 aligns across 7 bases. Specimen: peripheral blood mononuclear cells (PBMCs), collected at new diagnosis, from a patient treated with antithyroid drugs. The sequence was collected from a woman aged 18-35 years with Graves disease. The CDR3, as DNA: TGTGCCAGCACCCTCGGAGCGGGGAACACAGATACGCAGTATTTT. Translating it yields CASTLGAGNTDTQYF.